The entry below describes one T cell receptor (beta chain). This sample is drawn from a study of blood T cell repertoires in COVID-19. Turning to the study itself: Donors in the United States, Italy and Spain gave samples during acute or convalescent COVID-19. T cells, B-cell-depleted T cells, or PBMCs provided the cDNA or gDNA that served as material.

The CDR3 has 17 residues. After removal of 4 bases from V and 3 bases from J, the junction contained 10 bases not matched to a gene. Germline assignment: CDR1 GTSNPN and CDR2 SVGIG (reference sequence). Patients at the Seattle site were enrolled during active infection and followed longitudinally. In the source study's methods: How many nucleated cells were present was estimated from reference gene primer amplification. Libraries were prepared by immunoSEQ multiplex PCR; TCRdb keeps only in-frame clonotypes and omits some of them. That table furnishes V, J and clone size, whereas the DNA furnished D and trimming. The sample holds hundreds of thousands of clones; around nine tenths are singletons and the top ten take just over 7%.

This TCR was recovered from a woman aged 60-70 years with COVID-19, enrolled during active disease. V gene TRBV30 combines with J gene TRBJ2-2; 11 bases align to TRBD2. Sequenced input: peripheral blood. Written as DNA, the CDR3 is TGTGCCTGGACCCTCTCCCTGACTAGCGGGGACACCGGGGAGCTGTTTTTT. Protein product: CAWTLSLTSGDTGELFF.